A single sample gave rise to the 18 T cell receptor beta chains below, sequenced in a study of blood T cell repertoires in COVID-19. Method: immunoSEQ multiplex PCR; TCRdb's copy keeps in-frame clones and lacks some. The table has under 200,000 clones, 65% to 80% seen once; the top ten hold about 8.3%. Sample: peripheral blood. The source of these receptors is a man aged 55 to 70 with acute or convalescent COVID-19.

The chain is built from TRBV3-1 (or the pseudogene TRBV3-2) and TRBJ1-2; no clear D. Per the germline V gene, CDR1 is LGHDT and CDR2 is YNNKEL (reference sequence). Trimming pared 3 bases from V and 4 bases from J, leaving 15 bases between. This CDR3 region has 15 residues. CDR3 sequence reads: CASSHVGGGGYGYTF. CDR3 coding DNA: TGTGCCAGCAGCCATGTAGGCGGCGGAGGCTATGGCTACACCTTC.

In this sample, this clone turned up once. The chain uses TRBV29-1 and TRBJ2-2, with a possible D match to TRBD2 (6 bases). Deletions cut 4 bases from V and 1 base from J, with 10 bases between. The CDR3 consists of 14 residues. The V gene's germline CDR1 is SQVTM and CDR2 ANQGSEA. CDR3 region: CSVGDFLNTGELFF. Here the CDR3 DNA reads TGCAGCGTTGGGGACTTTTTGAACACCGGGGAGCTGTTTTTT.

This rearrangement joins TRBV30 to TRBJ2-7; a weak D match, TRBD1 (6 bases). The CDR3 contains 15 residues. The ends were cut back, 3 bases at V and 0 bases at J, with 15 bases in the middle. Per the germline V gene, CDR1 is GTSNPN and CDR2 is SVGIG (reference sequence). The CDR3 DNA is TGTGCCTGGAGAACATCCGGGACACCCTCCTACGAGCAGTACTTC. It is translated as CAWRTSGTPSYEQYF.

The chain uses TRBV19 and TRBJ2-4; perhaps TRBD2 as D (6 bases). This CDR3 is 15 amino acids long. Deletions cut 3 bases from V and 5 bases from J, with 14 bases between. Germline V lookup: CDR1 LNHDA, CDR2 SQIVND (reference sequence). The CDR3 reads CASSIYGSGENIQYF. The CDR3 bases are TGTGCCAGTAGTATTTACGGGAGCGGCGAAAACATTCAGTACTTC.

The J gene is TRBJ2-3, the V gene TRBV7-8; 14 bases match TRBD2. Germline V CDR1 and CDR2: SGHVS, FQNEAQ. Losses at the gene ends were 3 bases for V and 5 bases for J; bases not matched to a gene: 7. The CDR3 is 17 amino acids. The CDR3 DNA reads as TGTGCCAGCAGCTTGACTAGCGGGGGGGCCTTTAGAGATACGCAGTATTTT. Residues: CASSLTSGGAFRDTQYF.

This clone has a single count. The chain is built from TRBV24-1 and TRBJ2-7; 16 bases are a match to TRBD2. There are 16 residues in the CDR3. Looked up from germline, CDR1 is KGHDR and CDR2 is SFDVKD. V lost 3 bases, J lost 6 bases, and 4 bases stayed unmatched. The CDR3 coding sequence is TGTGCCACCAGTGATCCGGGACTAGCGGGGGGGCCCGAGCAGTACTTC. Amino acids: CATSDPGLAGGPEQYF.

The genes are TRBV9 and TRBJ1-4, with a tentative D call TRBD1 (6 bases). CDR1 is SGDLS, CDR2 YYNGEE, per germline. Between the trimmed V and J ends, which lost 4 bases and 2 bases, there was a span of 12 bases. This CDR3 is built from 15 residues. The CDR3 spells CASSQGGATNEKLFF. CDR3 bases: TGTGCCAGCAGCCAAGGGGGGGCCACTAATGAAAAACTGTTTTTT. Using reference TRBV9 and TRBJ1-4 for the parts outside the CDR3, the full variable domain is DSGVTQTPKHLITATGQRVTLRCSPRSGDLSVYWYQQSLDQGLQFLIQYYNGEERAKGNILERFSAQQFPDLHSELNLSSLELGDSALYFCASSQGGATNEKLFFGSGTQLSVL.

This chain links TRBV6-6 with TRBJ1-1, with D unclear. CDR1 is MNHNY, CDR2 SVGAGI, per germline (reference sequence). The CDR3 runs 12 residues. V was shortened by 8 bases and J by 5 bases, with 12 bases between the two germline ends. The CDR3, as DNA: TGTGCCAGCGCTTGGGGAGAGACTGAAGCTTTCTTT. This codes for CASAWGETEAFF.

The rearrangement uses TRBV7-7 and TRBJ2-1, with TRBD1 matching 8 bases. The germline gives CDR1 SSHAT, CDR2 FNYEAQ (reference sequence). The CDR3 length is 16 residues. V trimming: 5 bases; J trimming: 4 bases; junction bases outside the gene matches: 10. CDR3 sequence: CASSQRSGTGYNEQFF. CDR3 nucleotides: TGTGCCAGCAGCCAAAGGTCCGGGACAGGTTACAATGAGCAGTTCTTC.

In DNA, the CDR3 is TGTGCCAGCTCACCGGCAGACAACTCTGGAAACACCATATATTTT. It is translated as CASSPADNSGNTIYF. The rearrangement links TRBV18 to TRBJ1-3; D call uncertain. Trimming pared 3 bases from V and 0 bases from J, leaving 9 bases between. The germline CDR1 and CDR2 sequences are KGHSH and LQKENI. CDR3 length: 15 residues.

A word on this clone: Other DNA sequences from this sample encode an identical CDR3 as well. The chain links TRBV5-1 to TRBJ2-5; D is perhaps TRBD2 (6 bases). Germline assignment: CDR1 SGHRS and CDR2 YFSETQ. V was trimmed by 1 base and J by 2 bases, leaving 6 bases between them. The CDR3 is made up of 13 amino acids. CDR3 sequence (DNA): TGCGCCAGCAGCTTGCGGGGGCAAGAGACCCAGTACTTC. Translation gives CASSLRGQETQYF.

The rearrangement joins TRBV7-9 to TRBJ1-2; perhaps TRBD1 as D (5 bases). The CDR3 contains 13 residues. V lost 4 bases and J lost 4, with 10 bases in between. Germline CDR1 reads SEHNR; CDR2 reads FQNEAQ (reference sequence). Written as DNA, the CDR3 is TGTGCCAGCAGCTCAGTGGGGGGCTATGGCTACACCTTC. This encodes CASSSVGGYGYTF.

This chain links TRBV5-4 with TRBJ2-3, with a possible D match to TRBD1 (6 bases). V dropped 2 bases and J dropped 3 bases, with 19 bases sitting between them. The CDR3 contains 17 residues. Germline-derived CDR1 and CDR2 are SGHNT and YYREEE (reference sequence). CDR3 region: CASSFSRGPRGTDTQYF. The CDR3 nucleotides read TGTGCCAGCAGCTTTTCGAGGGGCCCAAGGGGGACAGATACGCAGTATTTT.

This clone has only a few counts. This chain connects TRBV5-1 to TRBJ2-2, with 8 bases identical to TRBD2. This CDR3 region has 17 residues. CDR1 and CDR2 from the germline V gene are SGHRS and YFSETQ. J gave up 3 bases and V 0 bases, and 7 bases lay outside the gene matches. CDR3 bases: TGCGCCAGCAGCTTGGCCGGGAGGGGCGCGGACACCGGGGAGCTGTTTTTT. Residues: CASSLAGRGADTGELFF.

V is TRBV5-8 and J is TRBJ1-1; 7 bases fit TRBD1. CDR3 length: 13 residues. The germline CDR1 and CDR2 sequences are SGHTS and YDEGEE. The junction had 2 bases not matched to a gene; V was cut back by 2 bases and J by 4 bases. CDR3 loop: CASSLQGSTEAFF. The CDR3 coding sequence is TGTGCCAGCAGCTTACAGGGGAGCACTGAAGCTTTCTTT.

The chain uses TRBV7-9 and TRBJ2-1; the D is unclear. The CDR3 loop spans 14 amino acids. CDR1 and CDR2 (germline): SEHNR, FQNEAQ (reference sequence). Trimming cost V 6 bases and J 5 bases, with 14 bases left between them. CDR3 nucleotides: TGTGCCAGCAGTAAATACGACGGAGACAATGAGCAGTTCTTC. Amino acids: CASSKYDGDNEQFF.

This chain uses TRBV27 with TRBJ2-1; TRBD2 agrees at 8 bases. Germline CDR1 reads MNHEY; CDR2 reads SMNVEV (reference sequence). V lost 2 bases, J lost 3 bases, and 3 bases stayed unmatched. This CDR3 region has 15 residues. CDR3 region: CASSLRAGVYNEQFF. CDR3 nucleotides: TGTGCCAGCAGTTTACGAGCGGGGGTCTACAATGAGCAGTTCTTC.

As DNA, the CDR3 is TGTGCCAGCGCGTGGGGACAGTTTAACACTGAAGCTTTCTTT. Its protein product is CASAWGQFNTEAFF. The genes are TRBV5-5 and TRBJ1-1, with 7 positions matching TRBD1. Germline V CDR1 and CDR2: SGHKS, YYEKEE (reference sequence). The junction had 8 bases not matched to a gene; V was cut back by 7 bases and J by 2 bases. The CDR3 has 14 residues.